This T cell receptor beta chain was observed in a study of blood T cell repertoires in COVID-19. Background on the study: In each case, the material was cDNA or gDNA derived from T cells, B-cell-depleted T cells, or PBMCs.

From germline, CDR1 is SGHAT and CDR2 FQNNGV. The CDR3 length is 16 residues. The ends were cut back, 3 bases at V and 0 bases at J, with 11 bases in the middle. As handled by the study authors: Nucleated cell counts were estimated from reference gene primer amplification. Some clones are missing from TCRdb's copy, which holds only in-frame ones; the method was immunoSEQ multiplex PCR. V and J calls and clone size come straight from that table; D and trimming were deduced from the DNA. The sample gives 75,000 to 95,000 clones, more than 65% of which show up once; about 5% is in the top ten. The material sequenced was peripheral blood. This sequence joins TRBV11-2 and TRBJ2-2; unclear D gene. The origin of this receptor is a woman of 80 years or more with active or convalescent COVID-19. In DNA form, the CDR3 reads TGTGCCAGCAGCTTGAGGTATTCGGCGAACACCGGGGAGCTGTTTTTT. Its translation is CASSLRYSANTGELFF.